The source of this TCR beta chain is a study of blood T cell repertoires in COVID-19. The CDR3 spans 16 residues. The ends were cut back, 2 bases at V and 0 bases at J, with 11 bases in the middle. From germline, CDR1 is SEHNR and CDR2 FQNEAQ (reference sequence). Source study methods: Estimation of nucleated cell counts relied on the amplification of reference gene primers. Clones were sequenced by immunoSEQ multiplex PCR, and TCRdb holds only the in-frame ones, with some missing. D and trimming were read from the DNA, whereas the V and J calls and clone size are those reported in that table. Of 110,000 to 150,000 clones detected, around nine tenths appear once; the ten largest clones hold approximately 4%.

The sequencing input was peripheral blood. The TCR originated in a woman in her forties with acute or convalescent COVID-19. The J gene is TRBJ1-3, the V gene TRBV7-9; no clear D gene. CDR3 sequence (DNA): TGTGCCAGCAGCTTATACTACGGGAGCTCTGGAAACACCATATATTTT. Amino acids: CASSLYYGSSGNTIYF.